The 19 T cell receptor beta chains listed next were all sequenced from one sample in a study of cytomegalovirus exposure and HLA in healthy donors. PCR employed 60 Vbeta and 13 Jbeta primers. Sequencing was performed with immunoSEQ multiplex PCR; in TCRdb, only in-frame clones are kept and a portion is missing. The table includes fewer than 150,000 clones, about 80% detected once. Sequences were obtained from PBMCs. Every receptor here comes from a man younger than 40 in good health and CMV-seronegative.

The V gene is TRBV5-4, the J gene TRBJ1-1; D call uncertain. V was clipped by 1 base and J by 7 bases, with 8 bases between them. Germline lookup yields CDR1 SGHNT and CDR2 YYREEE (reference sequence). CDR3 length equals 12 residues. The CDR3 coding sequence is TGTGCCAGCAGCTTGACGGGGTATGAAGCTTTCTTT. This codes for CASSLTGYEAFF.

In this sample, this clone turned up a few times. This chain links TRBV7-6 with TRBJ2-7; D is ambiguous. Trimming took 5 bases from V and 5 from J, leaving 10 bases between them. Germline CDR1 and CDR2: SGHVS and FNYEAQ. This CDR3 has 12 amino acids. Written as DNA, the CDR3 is TGTGCCAGCAGCCCTGCTGGCCACGAGCAGTACTTC. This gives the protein CASSPAGHEQYF.

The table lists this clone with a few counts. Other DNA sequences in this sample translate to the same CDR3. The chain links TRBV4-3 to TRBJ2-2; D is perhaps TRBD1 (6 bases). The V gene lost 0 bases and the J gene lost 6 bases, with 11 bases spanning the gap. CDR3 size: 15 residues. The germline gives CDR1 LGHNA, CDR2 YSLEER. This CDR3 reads CASSQDWGRAGELFF. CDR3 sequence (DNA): TGCGCCAGCAGCCAAGATTGGGGGCGGGCCGGGGAGCTGTTTTTT.

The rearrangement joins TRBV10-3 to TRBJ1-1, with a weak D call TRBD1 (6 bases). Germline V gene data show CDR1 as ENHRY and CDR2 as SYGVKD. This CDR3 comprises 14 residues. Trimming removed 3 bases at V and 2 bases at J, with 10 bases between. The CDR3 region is CAISEQGFNTEAFF. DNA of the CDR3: TGTGCCATCAGTGAACAGGGTTTTAACACTGAAGCTTTCTTT.

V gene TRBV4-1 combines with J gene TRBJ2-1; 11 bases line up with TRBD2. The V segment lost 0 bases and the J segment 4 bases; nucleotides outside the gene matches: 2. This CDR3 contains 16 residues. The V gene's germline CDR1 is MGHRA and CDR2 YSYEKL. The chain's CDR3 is CASSQEGLAVYNEQFF. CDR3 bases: TGCGCCAGCAGCCAAGAGGGACTAGCGGTGTACAATGAGCAGTTCTTC.

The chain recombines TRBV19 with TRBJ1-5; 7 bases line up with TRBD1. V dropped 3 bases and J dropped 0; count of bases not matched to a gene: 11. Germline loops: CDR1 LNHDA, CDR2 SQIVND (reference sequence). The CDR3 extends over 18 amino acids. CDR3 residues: CASSMESGQISSNQPQHF. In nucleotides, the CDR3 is TGTGCCAGTAGTATGGAATCGGGACAGATATCTAGCAATCAGCCCCAGCATTTT.

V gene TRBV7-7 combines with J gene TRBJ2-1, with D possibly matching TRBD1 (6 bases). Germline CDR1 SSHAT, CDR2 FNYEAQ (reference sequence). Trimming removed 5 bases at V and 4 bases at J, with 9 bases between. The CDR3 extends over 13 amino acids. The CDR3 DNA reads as TGTGCCAGCAGCCTCGGGACATACAATGAGCAGTTCTTC. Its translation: CASSLGTYNEQFF.

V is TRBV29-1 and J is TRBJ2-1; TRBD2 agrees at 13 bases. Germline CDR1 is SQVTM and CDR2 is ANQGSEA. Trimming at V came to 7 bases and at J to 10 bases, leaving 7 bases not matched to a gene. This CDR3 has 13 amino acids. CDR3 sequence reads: CSAAGLAGNEQFF. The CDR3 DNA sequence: TGCAGCGCTGCGGGACTAGCGGGAAACGAGCAGTTCTTC.

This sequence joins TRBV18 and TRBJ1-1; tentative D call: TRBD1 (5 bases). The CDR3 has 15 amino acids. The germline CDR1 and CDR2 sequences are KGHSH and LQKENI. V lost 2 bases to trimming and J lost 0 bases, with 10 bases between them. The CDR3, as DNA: TGTGCCAGCTCACCAAGGTCAGGGCTGAACACTGAAGCTTTCTTT. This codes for CASSPRSGLNTEAFF.

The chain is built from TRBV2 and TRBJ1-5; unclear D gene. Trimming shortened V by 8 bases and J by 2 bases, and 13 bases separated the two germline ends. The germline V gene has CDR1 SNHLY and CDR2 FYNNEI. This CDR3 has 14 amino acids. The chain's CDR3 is CASRPGGGNQPQHF. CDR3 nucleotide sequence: TGTGCCAGCCGGCCTGGAGGTGGCAATCAGCCCCAGCATTTT.

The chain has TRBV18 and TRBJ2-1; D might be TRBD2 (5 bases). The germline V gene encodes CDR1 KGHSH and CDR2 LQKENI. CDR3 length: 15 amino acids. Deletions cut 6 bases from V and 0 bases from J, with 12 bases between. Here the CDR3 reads CASSRELSSYNEQFF. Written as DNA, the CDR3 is TGTGCCAGCTCTAGGGAGTTAAGCTCCTACAATGAGCAGTTCTTC. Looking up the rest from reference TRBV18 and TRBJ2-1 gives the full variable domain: NAGVMQNPRHLVRRRGQEARLRCSPMKGHSHVYWYRQLPEEGLKFMVYLQKENIIDESGMPKERFSAEFPKEGPSILRIQQVVRGDSAAYFCASSRELSSYNEQFFGPGTRLTVL.

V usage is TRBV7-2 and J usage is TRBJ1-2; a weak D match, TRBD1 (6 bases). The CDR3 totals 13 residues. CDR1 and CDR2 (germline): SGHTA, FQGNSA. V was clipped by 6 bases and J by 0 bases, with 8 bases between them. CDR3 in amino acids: CASRGASNYGYTF. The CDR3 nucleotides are TGTGCCAGCAGGGGGGCTTCTAACTATGGCTACACCTTC.

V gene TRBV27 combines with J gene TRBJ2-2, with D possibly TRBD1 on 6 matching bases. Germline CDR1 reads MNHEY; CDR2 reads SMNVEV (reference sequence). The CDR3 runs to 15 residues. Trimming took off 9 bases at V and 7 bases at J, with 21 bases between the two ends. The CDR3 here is CASSNRPGVIGELFF. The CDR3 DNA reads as TGTGCCAGTTCCAATAGGCCAGGGGTTATCGGGGAGCTGTTTTTT.

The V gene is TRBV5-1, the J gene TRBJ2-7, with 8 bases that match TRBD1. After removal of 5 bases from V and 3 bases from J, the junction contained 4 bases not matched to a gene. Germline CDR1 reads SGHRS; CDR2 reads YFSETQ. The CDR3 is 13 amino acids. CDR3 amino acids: CASSRQGNYEQYF. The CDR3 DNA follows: TGCGCCAGCAGTCGACAGGGGAACTACGAGCAGTACTTC.

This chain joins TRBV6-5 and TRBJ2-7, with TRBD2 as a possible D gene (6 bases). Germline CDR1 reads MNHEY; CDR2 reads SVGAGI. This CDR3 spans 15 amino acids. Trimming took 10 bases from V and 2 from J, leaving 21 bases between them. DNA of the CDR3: TGTGCCACCTCGGGCGCGGGGCTCCAACCCTACGAGCAGTACTTC. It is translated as CATSGAGLQPYEQYF.

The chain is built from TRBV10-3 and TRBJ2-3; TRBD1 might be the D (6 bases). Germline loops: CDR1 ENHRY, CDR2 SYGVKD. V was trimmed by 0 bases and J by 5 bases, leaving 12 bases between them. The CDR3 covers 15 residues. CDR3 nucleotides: TGTGCCATCAGTGAGTCGTGGACAGAGGTAGATACGCAGTATTTT. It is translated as CAISESWTEVDTQYF.

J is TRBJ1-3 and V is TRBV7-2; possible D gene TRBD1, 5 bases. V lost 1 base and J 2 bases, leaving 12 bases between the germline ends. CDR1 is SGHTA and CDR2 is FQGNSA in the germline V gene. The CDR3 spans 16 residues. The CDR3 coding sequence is TGTGCCAGCAGCTTAGGTCGGACAACAGCTGGAAACACCATATATTTT. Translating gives CASSLGRTTAGNTIYF. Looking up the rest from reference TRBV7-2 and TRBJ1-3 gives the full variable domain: GAGVSQSPSNKVTEKGKDVELRCDPISGHTALYWYRQSLGQGLEFLIYFQGNSAPDKSGLPSDRFSAERTGGSVSTLTIQRTQQEDSAVYLCASSLGRTTAGNTIYFGEGSWLTVV.

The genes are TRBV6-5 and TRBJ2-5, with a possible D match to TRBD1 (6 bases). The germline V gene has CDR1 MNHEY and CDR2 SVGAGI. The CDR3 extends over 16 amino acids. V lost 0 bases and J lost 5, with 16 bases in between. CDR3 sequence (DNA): TGTGCCAGCAGTTACTCATCAGGGGACCTCGGTGAGACCCAGTACTTC. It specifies CASSYSSGDLGETQYF.

The CDR3 spells CASSELAGGEETQYF. The CDR3 DNA reads TGTGCCAGCAGTGAACTAGCGGGAGGTGAGGAGACCCAGTACTTC. V gene TRBV6-1 combines with J gene TRBJ2-5; TRBD2 matches 11 bases. Looked up from germline, CDR1 is MNHNS and CDR2 is SASEGT. The V and J ends lost 2 bases and 5 bases, in that order; junction bases with no gene match: 4. This CDR3 comprises 15 residues.